The clone carrying this T cell receptor (beta chain) was seen at least ten times. The entry originates in a study of T cells after yellow fever vaccination. CDR3 length: 14 residues. V trimming: 4 bases; J trimming: 3 bases; junction bases outside the gene matches: 2. Via MiXCR, TCRdb re-called the 5' RACE reads, giving one row per CDR3 protein. The table lists approximately 93,000 distinct CDR3 sequences, around 5.8% of them singletons. The rearrangement uses TRBV12-3 or TRBV12-4 and TRBJ2-7; 11 bases line up with TRBD1. The clonotype was recovered from a man aged 18-30 years who received the YFV17D yellow fever vaccine. The sample in question was CD8+ T cells sorted from PBMCs, obtained 10 days after the yellow fever booster vaccination. The CDR3 DNA reads TGTGCCAGCAGTTCGGGGACAGGGGGCTACGAGCAGTACTTC. The encoded protein is CASSSGTGGYEQYF.